This T cell receptor (beta chain) was identified during a study of OX40 agonist ivuxolimab in advanced cancers. Study-level background: Prior anti-PD-1, anti-PD-L1 or anti-CTLA-4 therapy did not bar entry, and roughly 40% had some. Three partial responders included one hepatocellular carcinoma patient and two cutaneous melanoma patients.

This CDR3 contains 13 residues. V was shortened by 1 base and J by 5 bases, with 8 bases between the two germline ends. CDR1 and CDR2 from the germline V gene are SEHNR and FQNEAQ (reference sequence). Collection of blood occurred at baseline, at cycle 4 day 1, and at cycle 7 day 1. Note on this clone: Its antigen remains unidentified.

General study findings and limits: In CD8+ T cells, expanded clones were on average more numerous than in CD4+.

TCRdb's table, derived via immunoSEQ multiplex PCR, lists solely in-frame clones and lacks some. The sample has approximately 98,000 clones, 84% seen once. The receptor's source is an adult with an advanced solid tumor such as melanoma, head and neck, liver or kidney cancer. V and J are TRBV7-9 and TRBJ1-2; D perhaps matches TRBD1 (6 bases). Sequencing used CD4+ or CD8+ T cells sorted from blood, obtained in a trial of the OX40 agonist ivuxolimab. CDR3 loop: CASSLDRVYGYTF. The CDR3 DNA sequence: TGTGCCAGCAGCTTAGACAGGGTATATGGCTACACCTTC.